These 25 T cell receptor beta chains were sequenced from one sample in a study of response to subunit inactivated influenza vaccine. MiXCR was run by TCRdb on the RT-PCR reads, yielding one entry per CDR3 protein. The table lists approximately 500,000 distinct CDR3 sequences, roughly 23% of them singletons. Separately, the same data were catalogued under a study of T cells expressing NK-cell markers. That investigation notes: In generating TCR beta cDNA, 5'RACE template switching with UMIs was used.

Sample: CD4+ T cells sorted from PBMCs, taken approximately 13 days after vaccination. The receptor set was obtained from a man in his forties or fifties who received an inactivated influenza vaccine.

This clonotype was seen a few times. This chain links TRBV30 with TRBJ1-2, with 9 bases identical to TRBD1. Trimming removed 2 bases from V and 7 bases from J; junction bases left unmatched: 5. The CDR3 consists of 13 residues. CDR1 and CDR2 (germline): GTSNPN, SVGIG (reference sequence). This CDR3 reads CAWSLRDRAGYTF. The CDR3 DNA reads TGTGCCTGGAGTCTCCGGGACAGGGCTGGCTACACCTTC.

V gene TRBV12-3 or TRBV12-4 combines with J gene TRBJ2-1; TRBD1 aligns across 7 bases. The CDR3 loop spans 15 amino acids. Trimming removed 5 bases from V and 8 bases from J; junction bases left unmatched: 12. The CDR3 here is CASSPGLGQSHEQFF. The CDR3 bases are TGTGCCAGCAGTCCTGGCTTGGGACAGAGCCATGAGCAGTTCTTC.

The J gene is TRBJ2-6, the V gene TRBV20-1; TRBD1 matches at 9 bases. CDR3 length: 16 residues. CDR1 and CDR2 (germline): DFQATT, SNEGSKA (reference sequence). The J segment lost 0 bases and the V segment lost 8 bases, leaving 8 bases of the junction unmatched. The CDR3 sequence: CSISGQGGSGANVLTF. CDR3 DNA sequence: TGCAGTATATCGGGACAGGGAGGCTCTGGGGCCAACGTCCTGACTTTC.

Only a few counts were recorded for this clonotype. V and J are TRBV15 and TRBJ2-5, with D possibly matching TRBD1 (5 bases). CDR1 and CDR2 from the germline V gene are LNHNV and YYDKDF (reference sequence). The CDR3 is 13 residues long. Trimming stripped 0 bases from V and 4 bases from J, with 6 bases between. CDR3 in amino acids: CATSRDQGETQYF. DNA for the CDR3: TGTGCCACCAGCAGAGATCAGGGAGAGACCCAGTACTTC. Filled out from reference TRBV15 and TRBJ2-5, the complete variable domain reads DAMVIQNPRYQVTQFGKPVTLSCSQTLNHNVMYWYQQKSSQAPKLLFHYYDKDFNNEADTPDNFQSRRPNTSFCFLDIRSPGLGDTAMYLCATSRDQGETQYFGPGTRLLVL.

This clonotype was seen a few times. This sequence joins TRBV28 and TRBJ1-2; D not resolved. Trimming stripped 7 bases from V and 8 bases from J, with 14 bases between. The CDR3 totals 12 residues. The germline V gene encodes CDR1 MDHEN and CDR2 SYDVKM. CDR3 sequence reads: CASNQVGNGYTF. The CDR3, as DNA: TGTGCCAGCAACCAAGTGGGGAACGGCTACACCTTC.

In its sample, this clonotype was seen once. The chain couples TRBV13 to TRBJ1-2; a weak D match, TRBD1 (5 bases). V lost 7 bases to trimming and J lost 4 bases, with 16 bases between them. The CDR3 sequence is 14 residues long. CDR1 is PRHDT and CDR2 is FYEKMQ in the germline V gene (reference sequence). CDR3 nucleotide sequence: TGTGCCAGCACTCCGGCAGGGTCAAGCTATGGCTACACCTTC. Its protein is CASTPAGSSYGYTF.

In its sample, this clonotype was seen a few times. The chain has TRBV9 and TRBJ1-2; D uncertain. Trimming left V 0 bases short and J 5 bases short, with 8 bases between. This CDR3 is built from 13 residues. CDR1 SGDLS and CDR2 YYNGEE come from the germline V gene. This CDR3 reads CASSVAPTYGYTF. As DNA, the CDR3 is TGTGCCAGCAGCGTAGCTCCGACGTATGGCTACACCTTC. Based on the CDR3 plus reference TRBV9 and TRBJ1-2, the full variable domain is DSGVTQTPKHLITATGQRVTLRCSPRSGDLSVYWYQQSLDQGLQFLIQYYNGEERAKGNILERFSAQQFPDLHSELNLSSLELGDSALYFCASSVAPTYGYTFGSGTRLTVV.

In this sample, this clonotype turned up many times. The chain uses TRBV5-1 and TRBJ2-1, with 8 bases identical to TRBD2. The J segment lost 4 bases and the V segment lost 1 base, leaving 4 bases of the junction unmatched. The germline CDR1 and CDR2 sequences are SGHRS and YFSETQ. The CDR3 is made up of 15 amino acids. This CDR3 is CASSLSGGEYNEQFF. The CDR3 region has the DNA TGCGCCAGCAGCTTGTCGGGGGGGGAATACAATGAGCAGTTCTTC.

This clonotype was recorded many times. The chain links TRBV29-1 to TRBJ2-7, with D perhaps being TRBD1 or TRBD2 (5 bases each). This CDR3 has 13 residues. V lost 6 bases and J 6 bases, leaving 18 bases between the germline ends. Germline V CDR1 and CDR2: SQVTM, ANQGSEA. In DNA form, the CDR3 reads TGCAGCGTCTCGGACGGGGCAGGTTTCGAGCAGTACTTC. Translating it yields CSVSDGAGFEQYF.

This chain joins TRBV5-5 and TRBJ1-4; tentative D call: TRBD1 (5 bases). In germline, CDR1 is SGHKS, CDR2 YYEKEE (reference sequence). V gave up 10 bases and J gave up 12 bases, with 22 bases separating them. The CDR3 runs 13 residues. The chain's CDR3 is CASQGDGGGELFF. The CDR3, as DNA: TGTGCCTCACAAGGGGACGGGGGTGGTGAACTGTTTTTT.

This clonotype was counted between two and nine times. The V gene is TRBV4-3, the J gene TRBJ1-2; possibly TRBD1 for D (6 bases). The V gene lost 6 bases and the J gene lost 3 bases, with 11 bases spanning the gap. The CDR3 length is 13 residues. Germline values: CDR1 LGHNA, CDR2 YSLEER. The CDR3 nucleotides are TGCGCCAGCAGTCCCGCAGGGGACTATGGCTACACCTTC. This translates into CASSPAGDYGYTF.

The chain couples TRBV20-1 to TRBJ1-2; TRBD1 matches 9 bases. The germline CDR1 and CDR2 sequences are DFQATT and SNEGSKA (reference sequence). The CDR3 is 14 residues long. J gave up 4 bases and V 3 bases, and 6 bases lay outside the gene matches. CDR3 nucleotides: TGCAGTGCTAGGGAGGGACAGGGCATCTATGGCTACACCTTC. Translation: CSAREGQGIYGYTF.

This clonotype was seen at least ten times. The chain is built from TRBV6-1 and TRBJ1-5, with D possibly TRBD1 on 6 matching bases. Germline V lookup: CDR1 MNHNS, CDR2 SASEGT. V shed 6 bases and J shed 7 bases, with 13 bases lying between them. The CDR3 has 13 residues. CDR3: CASRKGRGQPQHF. The CDR3 DNA reads TGTGCCAGCAGAAAGGGCAGGGGACAGCCCCAGCATTTT.

The chain links TRBV29-1 to TRBJ1-5; a weak D match, TRBD1 (5 bases). The CDR3 spans 13 residues. V was shortened by 4 bases and J by 6 bases, with 13 bases between the two germline ends. Germline CDR1 and CDR2: SQVTM and ANQGSEA. Written as DNA, the CDR3 is TGCAGCGTTGCTGAGGTGGGGGTTCAGCCCCAGCATTTT. Residues: CSVAEVGVQPQHF.

This clonotype was picked up many times. The chain uses TRBV11-2 and TRBJ1-6; no definite D call. The CDR3 sequence is 19 residues long. CDR1 and CDR2 from the germline V gene are SGHAT and FQNNGV. The V end lost 5 bases, the J end lost 0 bases, and 20 bases lay between the germline ends. The CDR3 DNA follows: TGTGCCAGCAGCCCCCGTGGGTGGGGTTCGAGCTCCTATAATTCACCCCTCCACTTT. Protein: CASSPRGWGSSSYNSPLHF.

The CDR3 nucleotides read TGTGCCAGCAGTTACTCTGGGAATTCACCCCTCCACTTT. Translated: CASSYSGNSPLHF. The V call is TRBV6-6, the J call TRBJ1-6; D gene uncertain. Trimming cost V 0 bases and J 7 bases, with 4 bases left between them. The CDR3 sequence is 13 residues long. Germline CDR1 is MNHNY and CDR2 is SVGAGI (reference sequence).

This clonotype has more than one count but fewer than ten. The chain carries TRBV6-5 and TRBJ2-3; D is possibly TRBD2 (6 bases). This CDR3 region has 16 residues. CDR1 is MNHEY, CDR2 SVGAGI, per germline. Trimming took off 2 bases at V and 1 base at J, with 13 bases between the two ends. CDR3 region: CASSYAGRIGTDTQYF. CDR3 in DNA: TGTGCCAGCAGTTACGCAGGGAGGATCGGCACAGATACGCAGTATTTT.

V and J are TRBV6-2 or TRBV6-3 and TRBJ2-2; no firm D call. This CDR3 contains 16 residues. The germline V gene encodes CDR1 MNHEY and CDR2 SVGEGT. Trimming cost V 2 bases and J 0 bases, with 10 bases left between them. This CDR3 reads CASSYGGISNTGELFF. CDR3 coding DNA: TGTGCCAGCAGTTACGGTGGAATTTCGAACACCGGGGAGCTGTTTTTT.

The chain recombines TRBV6-1 with TRBJ2-1; tentative D call: TRBD1 (6 bases). Germline values: CDR1 MNHNS, CDR2 SASEGT. V gave up 4 bases and J gave up 3 bases, with 13 bases separating them. This CDR3 contains 15 residues. The DNA of the CDR3 is TGTGCCAGCAGTGGATCCGGGACAATCTACAATGAGCAGTTCTTC. Amino acids: CASSGSGTIYNEQFF.

The rearrangement uses TRBV28 and TRBJ2-1; D may match TRBD1 or TRBD2 (5 bases each). The germline V and J ends were trimmed by 7 bases and 5 bases, with 15 bases remaining between them. CDR1 and CDR2 from the germline V gene are MDHEN and SYDVKM. The CDR3 is 14 residues long. The CDR3 spells CASNQPRDDNEQFF. CDR3 DNA: TGTGCCAGCAATCAACCCCGGGACGACAATGAGCAGTTCTTC.

This chain links TRBV20-1 with TRBJ1-1, with 12 bases identical to TRBD1. Germline V lookup: CDR1 DFQATT, CDR2 SNEGSKA (reference sequence). This CDR3 is 16 amino acids long. Unmatched junction bases numbered 5, after V lost 3 bases and J lost 0 bases. The DNA of the CDR3 is TGCAGTGCTAGCCATGGGACAGGGGGCCTGAACACTGAAGCTTTCTTT. Its protein product is CSASHGTGGLNTEAFF.

In this sample, this clonotype turned up a few times. The rearrangement links TRBV9 to TRBJ1-1; tentative D call: TRBD1 (5 bases). Germline CDR1 and CDR2: SGDLS and YYNGEE. V was pared by 0 bases and J by 7 bases, with 10 bases between. The CDR3 is 13 residues long. The CDR3 nucleotides read TGTGCCAGCAGCGTAGCAGGGTTTGGTGAAGCTTTCTTT. Protein: CASSVAGFGEAFF.

J is TRBJ2-7 and V is TRBV11-2; D is undetermined. Per germline, CDR1 SGHAT and CDR2 FQNNGV. Trimming removed 7 bases at V and 4 bases at J, with 11 bases between. This CDR3 contains 12 residues. CDR3 in amino acids: CASTEIIYEQYF. DNA of the CDR3: TGTGCCAGCACCGAAATAATTTACGAGCAGTACTTC. Full variable domain (remainder filled in from reference TRBV11-2 and TRBJ2-7): EAGVAQSPRYKIIEKRQSVAFWCNPISGHATLYWYQQILGQGPKLLIQFQNNGVVDDSQLPKDRFSAERLKGVDSTLKIQPAKLEDSAVYLCASTEIIYEQYFGPGTRLTVT.

This clonotype has ten or more counts. The chain recombines TRBV12-3 or TRBV12-4 with TRBJ1-1; D might be TRBD1 (5 bases). Trimming removed 5 bases at V and 0 bases at J, with 10 bases between. This CDR3 contains 14 residues. This CDR3 reads CASSAGTLNTEAFF. DNA of the CDR3: TGTGCCAGCAGTGCCGGGACCTTGAACACTGAAGCTTTCTTT.

This clonotype was found a few times. The rearrangement joins TRBV7-2 to TRBJ1-1, with D tentatively TRBD1 (6 bases). Trimming removed 5 bases from V and 0 bases from J, with 10 bases in between. The CDR3 has 14 residues. Germline V gene sequence: CDR1 SGHTA, CDR2 FQGNSA. The CDR3 protein is CASSVWTVNTEAFF. CDR3 DNA sequence: TGTGCCAGCAGCGTTTGGACAGTGAACACTGAAGCTTTCTTT. The variable domain in full, completed from reference TRBV7-2 and TRBJ1-1, reads GAGVSQSPSNKVTEKGKDVELRCDPISGHTALYWYRQSLGQGLEFLIYFQGNSAPDKSGLPSDRFSAERTGGSVSTLTIQRTQQEDSAVYLCASSVWTVNTEAFFGQGTRLTVV.